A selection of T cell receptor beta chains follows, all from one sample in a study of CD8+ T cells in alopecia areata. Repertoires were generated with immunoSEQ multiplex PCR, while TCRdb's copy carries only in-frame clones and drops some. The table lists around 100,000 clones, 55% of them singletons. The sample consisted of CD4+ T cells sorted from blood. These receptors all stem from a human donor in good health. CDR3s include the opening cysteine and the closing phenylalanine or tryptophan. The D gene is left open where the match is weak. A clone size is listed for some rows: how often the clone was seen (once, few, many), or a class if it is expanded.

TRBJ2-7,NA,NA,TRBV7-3,TGTGCCAGCAGCTTAGGGCAGATCGGCGGCGAGCAGTACTTC,CASSLGQIGGEQYF
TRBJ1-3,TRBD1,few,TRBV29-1,TGCAGCGTTGGGGACAGGGGGCTTGGTAACACCATATATTTT,CSVGDRGLGNTIYF
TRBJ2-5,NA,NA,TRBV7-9,TGTGCCAGCAGCAAATCCTCTAGTTACGAAGAGACCCAGTACTTC,CASSKSSSYEETQYF
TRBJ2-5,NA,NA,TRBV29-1,TGCAGCGTTGAATCTTGGGCGGAAGGTCCCACAGAGACCCAGTACTTC,CSVESWAEGPTETQYF
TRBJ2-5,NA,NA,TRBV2,TGTGCCAGCAGTGCGACAGGAGCCGTCCAAGAGACCCAGTACTTC,CASSATGAVQETQYF
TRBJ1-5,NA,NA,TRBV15,TGTGCCACCAGCAGAAACACAAATAGCAATCAGCCCCAGCATTTT,CATSRNTNSNQPQHF
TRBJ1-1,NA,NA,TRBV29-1,TGCAGCGTTGAAGATGTGGGGACTGAAGCTTTCTTT,CSVEDVGTEAFF
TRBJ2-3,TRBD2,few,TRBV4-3,TGCGCCAGCAGCCAAGAAACTAGCGGGGGGGCAGATACGCAGTATTTT,CASSQETSGGADTQYF
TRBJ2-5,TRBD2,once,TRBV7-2,TGTGCCAGCAGCCGACTAGCGGGGGGGTACGTGACCCAGTACTTC,CASSRLAGGYVTQYF
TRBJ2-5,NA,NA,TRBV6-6,TGTGCCAGCAGCCGCGGGGGCGGCCAAGAGACCCAGTACTTC,CASSRGGGQETQYF
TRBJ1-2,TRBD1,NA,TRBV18,TGTGCCAGCTCACCCGGACAGGAAGGTGGCTACACCTTC,CASSPGQEGGYTF
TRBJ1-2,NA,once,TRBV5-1,TGCGCCAGCAGCTTTAAAGGGGTCGGCTACACCTTC,CASSFKGVGYTF
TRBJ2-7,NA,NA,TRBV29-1,TGCAGCGCCATCTCAGGGACCGCCTACGAGCAGTACTTC,CSAISGTAYEQYF
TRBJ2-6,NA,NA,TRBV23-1,TGCGCCAGCAGTCAATTGGAGTTTCGCTCTGGGGCCAACGTCCTGACTTTC,CASSQLEFRSGANVLTF
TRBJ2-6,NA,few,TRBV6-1,TGTGCCAGCAGTGCTGAAGAGTCTGGGGCCAACGTCCTGACTTTC,CASSAEESGANVLTF
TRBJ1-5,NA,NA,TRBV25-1,TGTGCCAGCAGCCCTGATAAGTCGGACGGTGGATGGAATCAGCCCCAGCATTTT,CASSPDKSDGGWNQPQHF
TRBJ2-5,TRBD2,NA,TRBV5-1,TGCGCCAGCAGCGGAAAACTAGCGGGGGAGCTGAAGACCCAGTACTTC,CASSGKLAGELKTQYF
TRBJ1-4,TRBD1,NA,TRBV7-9,TGTGCCAGCAGCTTAGTGGCAGGGGGAAATGAAAAACTGTTTTTT,CASSLVAGGNEKLFF
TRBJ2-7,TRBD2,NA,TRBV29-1,TGCAGCGTTGAAGGCGGGGGGACCTCCTACGAGCAGTACTTC,CSVEGGGTSYEQYF
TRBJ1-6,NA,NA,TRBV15,TGTGCCACCAGCAGTCTCGGGCATAATTCACCCCTCCACTTT,CATSSLGHNSPLHF
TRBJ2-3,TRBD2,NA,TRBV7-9,TGTGCCAGCAGCCTCCGGACTAGCGGGGCGGATACGCAGTATTTT,CASSLRTSGADTQYF
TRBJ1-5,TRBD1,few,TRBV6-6,TGTGCCAGCAGCCAGGACAGGCTAGGGAATCAGCCCCAGCATTTT,CASSQDRLGNQPQHF
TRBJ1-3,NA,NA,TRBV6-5,TGTGCCAGCAGTTACGACAGAGCAGGTGGAAACACCATATATTTT,CASSYDRAGGNTIYF
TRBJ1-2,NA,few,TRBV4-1,TGCGCCAGCAGCCAAGATTTCGGGGGGATGCGCTCTGGCTACACCTTC,CASSQDFGGMRSGYTF